This T cell receptor beta chain emerged from a study of blood T cells in healthy people across ages. Per germline, CDR1 MDHEN and CDR2 SYDVKM. The CDR3 has 15 amino acids. The use of a sample-barcoded 5' primer and a J-beta primer mix characterized a second PCR of roughly 6 to 11 cycles. MiXCR, run by TCRdb on the 5' RACE reads, gives a single entry per CDR3 protein. The table includes hundreds of thousands of distinct CDR3 sequences, over 45% detected once. Notes on this clonotype: At one boundary the junction diverges from the germline segment, which might be a read error.

The sample consisted of blood. The chain links TRBV28 to TRBJ1-6; the D is unclear. The TCR comes from a woman aged 60-75 years in good health. CDR3: CASRGGLGFGSPPHF. The CDR3 DNA reads TGTGCCAGCAGAGGTGGGTTGGGTTTCGGCTCACCCCCCCACTTT.